The rows below give T cell receptor beta chains drawn from one sample of a study of control samples from healthy donors and cancer patients. TCRdb's table, derived via immunoSEQ multiplex PCR, lists solely in-frame clones and lacks some. The table has around 100,000 clones, more than 85% seen once. Sequencing used blood. These receptors all come from a woman in her forties or fifties in good health. Each CDR3 is given with its conserved first and last residue. The order of the fields is D gene, clone size, J gene, V gene, CDR3 protein, CDR3 DNA. A D gene is named only where the DNA matches it firmly. The listing skips clone size in some rows; elsewhere it reads once, few, many or a size class.

D: NA
size: NA
J: TRBJ2-4
V: TRBV12-5
CDR3: CASGLGEDKNIQYF
DNA: TGTGCTAGTGGTTTGGGGGAGGACAAAAACATTCAGTACTTC

D: TRBD1
size: NA
J: TRBJ2-1
V: TRBV12-5
CDR3: CASGPPTGELNEQFF
DNA: TGTGCTAGTGGTCCCCCGACAGGGGAGTTGAATGAGCAGTTCTTC

D: TRBD1
size: NA
J: TRBJ2-2
V: TRBV5-3
CDR3: CARSFYRGTGELFF
DNA: TGTGCCAGAAGCTTCTACAGGGGCACCGGGGAGCTGTTTTTT

D: NA
size: NA
J: TRBJ1-6
V: TRBV11-2
CDR3: CASSLFSLGGNSPLHF
DNA: TGTGCCAGCAGCTTATTTTCCCTTGGCGGTAATTCACCCCTCCACTTT

D: TRBD2
size: NA
J: TRBJ2-3
V: TRBV5-1
CDR3: CASGLAGGTDTQYF
DNA: TGCGCCAGCGGCCTAGCGGGAGGTACAGATACGCAGTATTTT

D: NA
size: NA
J: TRBJ2-3
V: TRBV7-3
CDR3: CASSSPPADTQYF
DNA: TGTGCCAGCAGTTCCCCCCCGGCAGATACGCAGTATTTT

D: NA
size: NA
J: TRBJ1-5
V: TRBV7-2
CDR3: CASSPVRGEGQPQHF
DNA: TGTGCCAGCAGCCCCGTTCGGGGGGAAGGTCAGCCCCAGCATTTT

D: TRBD1
size: NA
J: TRBJ1-4
V: TRBV6-6
CDR3: CASSFRDSLNEKLFF
DNA: TGTGCCAGCAGTTTCCGGGACAGCCTGAATGAAAAACTGTTTTTT

D: NA
size: few
J: TRBJ2-3
V: TRBV9
CDR3: CASTWSDRGGTDTQYF
DNA: TGTGCCAGCACGTGGTCGGACAGAGGGGGCACAGATACGCAGTATTTT

D: NA
size: NA
J: TRBJ1-4
V: TRBV27
CDR3: CASVRSGEKLFF
DNA: TGTGCCAGCGTGAGAAGTGGTGAAAAACTGTTTTTT

D: TRBD1
size: few
J: TRBJ1-2
V: TRBV27
CDR3: CASSLSGTGFSGYTF
DNA: TGTGCCAGCAGCCTATCTGGGACAGGGTTTAGTGGCTACACCTTC

D: TRBD1
size: NA
J: TRBJ1-1
V: TRBV5-6
CDR3: CASSLAVGTDREAFF
DNA: TGTGCCAGCAGCTTGGCCGTCGGGACAGACCGTGAAGCTTTCTTT

D: NA
size: NA
J: TRBJ2-3
V: TRBV6-2/TRBV6-3
CDR3: CASSFSGSTDTQYF
DNA: TGTGCCAGCAGCTTCAGCGGCTCCACAGATACGCAGTATTTT

D: NA
size: NA
J: TRBJ1-1
V: TRBV29-1
CDR3: CSVEDGPGYTEAFF
DNA: TGCAGCGTTGAAGATGGTCCCGGATACACTGAAGCTTTCTTT

D: NA
size: NA
J: TRBJ1-1
V: TRBV5-1
CDR3: CASFRDVDTEAFF
DNA: TGCGCCAGTTTCAGGGATGTGGACACTGAAGCTTTCTTT

D: NA
size: NA
J: TRBJ1-2
V: TRBV27
CDR3: CASSTRDRTNYGYTF
DNA: TGTGCCAGCAGTACTCGAGACAGGACAAACTATGGCTACACCTTC

D: NA
size: NA
J: TRBJ1-1
V: TRBV10-3
CDR3: CAISETGTEAFF
DNA: TGTGCCATCAGTGAAACAGGGACTGAAGCTTTCTTT

D: TRBD2
size: NA
J: TRBJ2-5
V: TRBV19
CDR3: CASNNPGTSGGQETQYF
DNA: TGTGCCAGTAACAACCCCGGGACTAGCGGGGGCCAAGAGACCCAGTACTTC

D: NA
size: NA
J: TRBJ2-2
V: TRBV11-2
CDR3: CASSLELLATGELFF
DNA: TGTGCCAGCAGCTTAGAGCTTCTGGCTACCGGGGAGCTGTTTTTT

D: NA
size: NA
J: TRBJ1-2
V: TRBV6-5
CDR3: CATRRYLGYTF
DNA: TGTGCCACTCGTCGTTACCTGGGCTACACCTTC

D: TRBD1
size: NA
J: TRBJ1-1
V: TRBV4-1
CDR3: CASSQVDRDRVVTFF
DNA: TGCGCCAGCAGCCAAGTCGACCGGGACAGGGTTGTAACTTTCTTT

D: TRBD1
size: NA
J: TRBJ1-2
V: TRBV19
CDR3: CASSDRAGYGYTF
DNA: TGTGCCAGCAGCGACAGGGCCGGCTATGGCTACACCTTC

D: TRBD2
size: once
J: TRBJ2-1
V: TRBV4-1
CDR3: CASSGAGNFYNEQFF
DNA: TGCGCCAGCAGCGGAGCGGGGAACTTCTACAATGAGCAGTTCTTC

D: NA
size: NA
J: TRBJ1-3
V: TRBV6-5
CDR3: CAGGRDISGNTIYF
DNA: TGTGCCGGCGGAAGGGACATCTCTGGAAACACCATATATTTT

D: TRBD1
size: NA
J: TRBJ2-7
V: TRBV6-6
CDR3: CASSYSTGGGGEQYF
DNA: TGTGCCAGCAGTTACTCGACAGGGGGCGGCGGCGAGCAGTACTTC

D: NA
size: NA
J: TRBJ1-4
V: TRBV5-1
CDR3: CASRLGEKLFF
DNA: TGCGCCAGCAGACTCGGAGAAAAACTGTTTTTT

D: TRBD1
size: NA
J: TRBJ1-2
V: TRBV2
CDR3: CATRQGASYGYTF
DNA: TGTGCCACCCGACAGGGGGCGAGCTATGGCTACACCTTC

D: TRBD2
size: few
J: TRBJ2-3
V: TRBV5-1
CDR3: CASSLSLADTDTQYF
DNA: TGCGCCAGCAGCTTATCACTAGCGGACACAGATACGCAGTATTTT

D: TRBD2
size: NA
J: TRBJ2-3
V: TRBV24-1
CDR3: CATSSTSGGRTDTQYF
DNA: TGTGCCACCTCTTCGACTAGCGGGGGGCGCACAGATACGCAGTATTTT

D: TRBD1
size: NA
J: TRBJ1-2
V: TRBV6-5
CDR3: CASSSQGGGGYTF
DNA: TGTGCCAGCAGTTCCCAGGGGGGCGGGGGCTACACCTTC

D: NA
size: NA
J: TRBJ1-5
V: TRBV30
CDR3: CAWGSGKDSRSNQPQHF
DNA: TGTGCCTGGGGGAGTGGTAAGGACAGTCGAAGCAATCAGCCCCAGCATTTT

D: TRBD1
size: NA
J: TRBJ1-5
V: TRBV6-2/TRBV6-3
CDR3: CASSDWDRANQPQHF
DNA: TGTGCCAGCAGTGACTGGGACAGAGCCAATCAGCCCCAGCATTTT

D: NA
size: NA
J: TRBJ1-4
V: TRBV11-2
CDR3: CASSFNEKLFF
DNA: TGTGCCAGCAGCTTTAACGAAAAACTGTTTTTT

D: TRBD2
size: once
J: TRBJ2-1
V: TRBV15
CDR3: CATSRLGLAGGEQFF
DNA: TGTGCCACCAGCAGACTGGGACTAGCGGGGGGTGAGCAGTTCTTC

D: TRBD1
size: NA
J: TRBJ1-6
V: TRBV7-9
CDR3: CASSLTGDISPLHF
DNA: TGTGCCAGCAGCTTAACAGGGGACATTTCACCCCTCCACTTT

D: TRBD1
size: NA
J: TRBJ1-6
V: TRBV5-4
CDR3: CASSLEPGQGLAGNSPLHF
DNA: TGTGCCAGCAGCTTGGAGCCGGGACAGGGGTTAGCGGGTAATTCACCCCTCCACTTT

D: TRBD2
size: NA
J: TRBJ2-3
V: TRBV6-5
CDR3: CASSSGLDLRTQYF
DNA: TGTGCCAGCAGTTCGGGACTAGACCTCCGGACGCAGTATTTT

D: NA
size: NA
J: TRBJ1-3
V: TRBV30
CDR3: CAWSRGAGNTIYF
DNA: TGTGCCTGGAGTAGAGGTGCCGGAAACACCATATATTTT

D: NA
size: NA
J: TRBJ1-4
V: TRBV19
CDR3: CASRRPSRGEKLFF
DNA: TGTGCCAGTAGGAGACCGTCCCGGGGTGAAAAACTGTTTTTT

D: NA
size: NA
J: TRBJ1-2
V: TRBV24-1
CDR3: CATSARGHGYTF
DNA: TGTGCCACCAGTGCCCGGGGCCATGGCTACACCTTC

D: NA
size: NA
J: TRBJ1-1
V: TRBV21-1
CDR3: CASSLRRHRGRDTEAFF
DNA: TGTGCCAGCAGCCTACGCCGCCACAGGGGGCGGGACACTGAAGCTTTCTTT

D: NA
size: NA
J: TRBJ2-1
V: TRBV9
CDR3: CASSAQGETYNEQFF
DNA: TGTGCCAGCAGCGCCCAGGGAGAGACCTACAATGAGCAGTTCTTC

D: TRBD2
size: NA
J: TRBJ2-3
V: TRBV2
CDR3: CASSVRTSGSIFGTDTQYF
DNA: TGTGCCAGCAGTGTTCGGACTAGCGGGAGCATCTTTGGCACAGATACGCAGTATTTT

D: NA
size: NA
J: TRBJ1-1
V: TRBV11-2
CDR3: CASSLDTRSFMNTEAFF
DNA: TGTGCCAGCAGCTTAGACACGAGGTCCTTCATGAACACTGAAGCTTTCTTT

D: NA
size: NA
J: TRBJ2-1
V: TRBV12-5
CDR3: CASKRTDREQFF
DNA: TGTGCTAGTAAGAGGACAGACAGGGAGCAGTTCTTC

D: TRBD1
size: NA
J: TRBJ2-5
V: TRBV4-1
CDR3: CASSPIGQGGQETQYF
DNA: TGCGCCAGCAGCCCAATAGGACAGGGTGGGCAAGAGACCCAGTACTTC

D: TRBD2
size: NA
J: TRBJ2-3
V: TRBV30
CDR3: CAWSVARTSGRRTDTQYF
DNA: TGTGCCTGGAGTGTAGCTAGGACTAGCGGGAGAAGGACAGATACGCAGTATTTT

D: TRBD1
size: NA
J: TRBJ1-5
V: TRBV6-6
CDR3: CASRRPGGSFQPQHF
DNA: TGTGCCAGCAGACGACCAGGGGGCAGTTTTCAGCCCCAGCATTTT

D: NA
size: NA
J: TRBJ2-2
V: TRBV5-1
CDR3: CASRVESNTGELFF
DNA: TGCGCCAGCAGGGTAGAGTCGAACACCGGGGAGCTGTTTTTT

D: NA
size: once
J: TRBJ1-1
V: TRBV5-6
CDR3: CASSLSGTYKGNTEAFF
DNA: TGTGCCAGCAGCTTGTCCGGGACCTATAAGGGGAACACTGAAGCTTTCTTT

D: NA
size: once
J: TRBJ1-2
V: TRBV6-5
CDR3: CASSSDVYGYTF
DNA: TGTGCCAGCAGTTCGGATGTCTATGGCTACACCTTC

D: TRBD2
size: NA
J: TRBJ2-3
V: TRBV9
CDR3: CASGGDSRTSAQYF
DNA: TGTGCCTCCGGCGGGGACAGTCGGACTAGCGCGCAGTATTTT

D: TRBD1
size: NA
J: TRBJ2-1
V: TRBV3-1/TRBV3-2
CDR3: CASSLRDRAVGQFF
DNA: TGTGCCAGCAGCCTCCGGGACAGGGCGGTTGGGCAGTTCTTC

D: TRBD2
size: once
J: TRBJ2-7
V: TRBV4-1
CDR3: CASSQELRGGFYEQYF
DNA: TGCGCCAGCAGCCAAGAATTGCGGGGGGGGTTCTACGAGCAGTACTTC

D: NA
size: NA
J: TRBJ2-2
V: TRBV4-2
CDR3: CASSQDLGPRSGGELFF
DNA: TGTGCCAGCAGCCAAGATCTAGGGCCCCGCTCGGGCGGGGAGCTGTTTTTT

D: NA
size: NA
J: TRBJ2-1
V: TRBV30
CDR3: CAWSAGGVVGNNEQFF
DNA: TGTGCCTGGAGTGCAGGCGGGGTCGTTGGAAACAATGAGCAGTTCTTC

D: NA
size: NA
J: TRBJ2-6
V: TRBV5-8
CDR3: CASSLGTSGANVLTF
DNA: TGTGCCAGCAGCTTGGGGACTTCTGGGGCCAACGTCCTGACTTTC